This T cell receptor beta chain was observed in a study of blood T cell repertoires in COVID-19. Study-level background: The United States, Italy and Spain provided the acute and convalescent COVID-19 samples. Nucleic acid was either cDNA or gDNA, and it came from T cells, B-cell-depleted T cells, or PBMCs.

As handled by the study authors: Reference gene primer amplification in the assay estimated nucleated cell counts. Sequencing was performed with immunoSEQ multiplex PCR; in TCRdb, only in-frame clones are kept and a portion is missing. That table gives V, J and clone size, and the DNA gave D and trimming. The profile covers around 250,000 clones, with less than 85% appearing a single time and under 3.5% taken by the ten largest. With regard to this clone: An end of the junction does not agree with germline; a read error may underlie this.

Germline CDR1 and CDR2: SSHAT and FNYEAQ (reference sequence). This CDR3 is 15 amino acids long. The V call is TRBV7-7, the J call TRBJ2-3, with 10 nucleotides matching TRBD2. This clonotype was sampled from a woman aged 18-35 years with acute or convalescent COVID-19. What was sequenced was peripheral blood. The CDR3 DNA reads TGTGCTAGCAGCTTAACTAGCGGGAACACAGATACGCAGTATTTT. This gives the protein CASSLTSGNTDTQYF.